The 3 T cell receptor beta chains listed next were all sequenced from one sample in a study of molecular identifiers for immune sequencing clone quantification (dated by TCRdb to the late 2010s). The library was generated by PCR. These reads were obtained on an Illumina HiSeq 4000. The public reads were reprocessed in TCRdb via fastp at Q25 and MiXCR, keeping in-frame beta chains. Rows merge per CDR3 protein into single entries with the most common DNA and genes. This sample lists about 35,000 distinct CDR3 sequences; under 20% were detected once. Jointly, the top ten make up about 1.2% of the sample. The sample was naive CD8+ T cells from blood, with Jurkat cell RNA spiked in. The cell subset or site label of this sample denotes: FACS-sorted CD8+CD4-CCR7+CD45RA+ naive T cells. The source of these receptors is a human donor in good health. Some libraries in this study had Jurkat cell RNA spiked in.

V and J are TRBV6-2 or TRBV6-3 and TRBJ2-1, with D hard to call. Germline loops: CDR1 MNHEY, CDR2 SVGEGT. V lost 3 bases, J lost 8 bases, and 8 bases lay in between. The CDR3 totals 12 residues. The CDR3: CASSYREYEQFF. Written as DNA, the CDR3 is TGTGCCAGCAGTTATCGAGAGTATGAGCAGTTCTTC.

This clonotype was counted between two and nine times. The chain couples TRBV13 to TRBJ2-6; D is unresolved. Trimming shortened V by 2 bases and J by 0 bases, and 8 bases separated the two germline ends. Germline V gene sequence: CDR1 PRHDT, CDR2 FYEKMQ (reference sequence). The CDR3 runs 16 residues. This chain's CDR3 is CASSLMGISGANVLTF. Written as DNA, the CDR3 is TGTGCCAGCAGCTTAATGGGAATCTCTGGGGCCAACGTCCTGACTTTC.

This clonotype showed up many times. The V and J genes are TRBV11-2 and TRBJ2-1; TRBD1 agrees at 7 bases. The CDR3 extends over 14 amino acids. CDR1 and CDR2 (germline): SGHAT, FQNNGV. V lost 5 bases to trimming and J lost 4 bases; unmatched junction nucleotides: 5. The CDR3 loop reads CASSPGTEYNEQFF. The CDR3 DNA reads TGTGCCAGCAGCCCAGGGACAGAATACAATGAGCAGTTCTTC.